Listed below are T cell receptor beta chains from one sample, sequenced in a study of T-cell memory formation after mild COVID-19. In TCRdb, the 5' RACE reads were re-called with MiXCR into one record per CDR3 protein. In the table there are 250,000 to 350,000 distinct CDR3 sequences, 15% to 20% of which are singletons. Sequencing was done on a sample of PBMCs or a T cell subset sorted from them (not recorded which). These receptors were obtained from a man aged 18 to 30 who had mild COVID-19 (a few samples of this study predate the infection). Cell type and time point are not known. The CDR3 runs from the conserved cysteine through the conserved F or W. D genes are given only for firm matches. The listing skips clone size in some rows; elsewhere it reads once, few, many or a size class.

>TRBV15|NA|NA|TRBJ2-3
CATSTVAVTDTQYF
TGTGCCACCAGCACTGTAGCGGTCACAGATACGCAGTATTTT
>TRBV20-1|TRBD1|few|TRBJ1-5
CSARATGGNQPQHF
TGCAGTGCTAGGGCAACAGGGGGCAATCAGCCCCAGCATTTT
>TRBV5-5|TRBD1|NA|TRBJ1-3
CASSRTGGPGNTIYF
TGTGCCAGCAGCAGGACAGGAGGACCTGGAAACACCATATATTTT
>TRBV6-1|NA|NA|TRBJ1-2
CASHIQQGAGAGRKGYTF
TGTGCCAGCCACATCCAGCAAGGGGCAGGGGCCGGTCGGAAAGGCTACACCTTC
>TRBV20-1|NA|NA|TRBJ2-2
CSARVLSTGELFF
TGCAGTGCGAGGGTTTTATCCACCGGGGAGCTGTTTTTT
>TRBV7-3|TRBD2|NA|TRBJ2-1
CASSLLGAGYYNEQFF
TGTGCCAGCAGCTTATTAGGAGCGGGGTATTACAATGAGCAGTTCTTC
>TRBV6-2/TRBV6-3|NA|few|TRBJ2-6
CASSYVAQILTGVLTF
TGTGCCAGCAGTTACGTCGCCCAGATCCTCACCGGGGTCCTGACTTTC
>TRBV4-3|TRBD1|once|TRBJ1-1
CASSQERDRAFF
TGCGCCAGCAGCCAAGAACGGGACAGAGCTTTCTTT
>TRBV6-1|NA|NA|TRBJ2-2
CASSEAAALEVF
TGTGCCAGCAGTGAAGCGGCGGCACTAGAAGTTTTT
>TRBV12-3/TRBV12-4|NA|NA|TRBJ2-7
CASSRTAITTYEQYF
TGTGCCAGCAGTCGGACAGCTATCACAACATACGAGCAGTACTTC
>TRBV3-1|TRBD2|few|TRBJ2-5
CASSHGAGVIETQYF
TGTGCCAGCAGCCACGGAGCGGGGGTGATAGAGACCCAGTACTTC
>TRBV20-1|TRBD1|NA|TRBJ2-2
CSAREPGTGGTGELFF
TGCAGTGCTAGAGAGCCTGGGACAGGGGGTACCGGGGAGCTGTTTTTT
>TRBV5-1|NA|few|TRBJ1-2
CASSLRRTGGYTF
TGCGCCAGCAGCTTACGGAGGACCGGAGGCTACACCTTC
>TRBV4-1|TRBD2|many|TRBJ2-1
CASSQWGGLEPFF
TGCGCCAGCAGCCAATGGGGGGGATTGGAGCCGTTCTTC
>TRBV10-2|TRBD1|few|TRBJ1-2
CASNRGLTLSGYTF
TGCGCCAGCAACAGGGGGCTAACGCTAAGTGGCTACACCTTC
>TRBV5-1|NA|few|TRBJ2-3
CASSLDPSSADTQYF
TGCGCCAGCAGCTTGGACCCGTCCAGTGCAGATACGCAGTATTTT
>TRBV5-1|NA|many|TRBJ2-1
CASSLAVLSYNEQFF
TGCGCCAGCTCCTTAGCGGTCCTCTCCTACAATGAGCAGTTCTTC
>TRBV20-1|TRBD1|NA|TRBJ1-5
CSARQTGGLQPQHF
TGCAGTGCTAGACAGACAGGGGGCTTACAGCCCCAGCATTTT
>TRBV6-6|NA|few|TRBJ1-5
CASSSDGYYQPQHF
TGTGCCAGCAGTTCGGACGGCTATTATCAGCCCCAGCATTTT